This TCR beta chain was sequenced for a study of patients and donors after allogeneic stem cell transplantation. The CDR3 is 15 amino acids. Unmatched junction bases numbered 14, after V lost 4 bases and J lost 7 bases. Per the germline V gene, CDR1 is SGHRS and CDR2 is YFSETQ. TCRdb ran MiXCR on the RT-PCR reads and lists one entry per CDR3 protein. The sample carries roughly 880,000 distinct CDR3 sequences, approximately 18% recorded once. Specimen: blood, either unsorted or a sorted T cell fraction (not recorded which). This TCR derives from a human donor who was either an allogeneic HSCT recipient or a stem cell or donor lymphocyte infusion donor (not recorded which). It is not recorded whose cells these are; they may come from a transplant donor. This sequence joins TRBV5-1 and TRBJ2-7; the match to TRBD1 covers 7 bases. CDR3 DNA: TGCGCCAGCAGCAAGGACAGGTCAAGGAACCTTGAGCAGTACTTC. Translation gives CASSKDRSRNLEQYF.